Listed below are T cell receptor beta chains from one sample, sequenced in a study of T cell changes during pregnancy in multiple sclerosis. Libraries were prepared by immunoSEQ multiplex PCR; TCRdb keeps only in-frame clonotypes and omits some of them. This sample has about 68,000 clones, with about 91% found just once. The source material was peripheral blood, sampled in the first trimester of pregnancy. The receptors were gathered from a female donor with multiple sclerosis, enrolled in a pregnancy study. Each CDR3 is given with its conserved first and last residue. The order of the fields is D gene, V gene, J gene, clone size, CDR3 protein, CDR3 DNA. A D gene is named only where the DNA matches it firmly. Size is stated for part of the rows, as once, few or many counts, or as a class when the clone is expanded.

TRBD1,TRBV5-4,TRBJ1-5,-,CASSLDPGTGWPQHF,TGTGCCAGCAGCTTGGACCCCGGGACAGGGTGGCCCCAGCATTTT
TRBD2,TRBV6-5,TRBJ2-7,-,CASTSTSGGQREQYF,TGTGCCAGCACGAGTACTAGCGGGGGGCAAAGGGAGCAGTACTTC
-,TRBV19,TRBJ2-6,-,CASSIQGSGTGANVLTF,TGTGCCAGTAGTATACAGGGGTCAGGGACTGGGGCCAACGTCCTGACTTTC
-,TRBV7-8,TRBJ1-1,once,CASSLGQGFTEAFF,TGTGCCAGCAGCTTAGGTCAGGGGTTCACTGAAGCTTTCTTT
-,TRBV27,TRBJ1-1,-,CASQSGDKAEAFF,TGTGCCAGCCAGTCGGGGGATAAGGCTGAAGCTTTCTTT
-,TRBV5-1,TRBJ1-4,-,CASSPWEGTNEKLFF,TGCGCCAGCAGTCCTTGGGAGGGCACTAATGAAAAACTGTTTTTT
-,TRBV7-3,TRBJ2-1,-,CASSLDGRSDEQFF,TGTGCCAGCAGCTTAGACGGGAGATCCGATGAGCAGTTCTTC
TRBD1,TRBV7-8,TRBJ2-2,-,CASSRDRDLGGELFF,TGTGCCAGCAGCCGGGACAGGGACTTAGGCGGGGAGCTGTTTTTT
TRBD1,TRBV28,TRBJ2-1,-,CASSSGQGAENEQFF,TGTGCCAGCAGCTCCGGACAGGGGGCAGAAAATGAGCAGTTCTTC
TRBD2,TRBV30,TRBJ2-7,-,CAWSSPVGKRGAYEQYF,TGTGCCTGGAGTTCACCGGTAGGGAAGCGGGGCGCCTACGAGCAGTACTTC
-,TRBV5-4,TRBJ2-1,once,CASSVQERQFF,TGTGCCAGCAGCGTTCAAGAGCGGCAGTTCTTC
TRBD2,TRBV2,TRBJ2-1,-,CATTGTSGDGEQFF,TGTGCCACGACCGGGACTAGCGGCGATGGTGAGCAGTTCTTC
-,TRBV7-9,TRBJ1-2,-,CASSSTEGPHGYTF,TGTGCCAGCAGTTCCACGGAGGGTCCCCATGGCTACACCTTC
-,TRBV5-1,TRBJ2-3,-,CASSVDGGTDTQYF,TGCGCCAGCAGCGTGGACGGAGGGACAGATACGCAGTATTTT
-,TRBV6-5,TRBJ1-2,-,CASSPLDSYGYTF,TGTGCCAGCAGTCCCTTAGACAGCTATGGCTACACCTTC
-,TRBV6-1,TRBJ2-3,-,CASIWSLGGTQYF,TGTGCCAGCATCTGGTCCTTAGGGGGTACGCAGTATTTT
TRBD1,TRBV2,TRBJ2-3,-,CASSPGTGSTDTQYF,TGTGCCAGCAGCCCCGGGACAGGGAGCACAGATACGCAGTATTTT
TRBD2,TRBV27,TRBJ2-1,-,CASSSGTSLKQFF,TGTGCCAGCAGTTCAGGGACTAGCTTGAAGCAGTTCTTC
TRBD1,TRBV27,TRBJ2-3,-,CASSPRTGSMADTQYF,TGTGCCAGCAGTCCCCGGACAGGGTCAATGGCAGATACGCAGTATTTT
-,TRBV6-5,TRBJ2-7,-,CASSPGGHSYEQYF,TGTGCCAGCAGCCCTGGCGGCCATTCCTACGAGCAGTACTTC
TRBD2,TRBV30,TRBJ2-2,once,CAWSGSGFTGELFF,TGTGCCTGGAGTGGTAGCGGGTTCACCGGGGAGCTGTTTTTT
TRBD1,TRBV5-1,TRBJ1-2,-,CASSLEGQGSGGYTF,TGCGCCAGCAGCTTGGAGGGACAGGGGTCGGGTGGCTACACCTTC
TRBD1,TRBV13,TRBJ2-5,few,CASSIRGQGEETQYF,TGTGCCAGCAGCATAAGGGGACAGGGAGAAGAGACCCAGTACTTC
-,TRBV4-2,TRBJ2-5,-,CASSQDKGGFETQYF,TGTGCCAGCAGCCAAGATAAAGGAGGCTTTGAGACCCAGTACTTC
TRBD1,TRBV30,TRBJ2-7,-,CAWSDPIRRTGPYEQYF,TGTGCCTGGAGTGATCCGATACGTCGGACAGGGCCCTACGAGCAGTACTTC
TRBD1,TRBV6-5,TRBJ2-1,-,CASSGTAYNEQFF,TGTGCCAGCAGCGGGACAGCATACAATGAGCAGTTCTTC